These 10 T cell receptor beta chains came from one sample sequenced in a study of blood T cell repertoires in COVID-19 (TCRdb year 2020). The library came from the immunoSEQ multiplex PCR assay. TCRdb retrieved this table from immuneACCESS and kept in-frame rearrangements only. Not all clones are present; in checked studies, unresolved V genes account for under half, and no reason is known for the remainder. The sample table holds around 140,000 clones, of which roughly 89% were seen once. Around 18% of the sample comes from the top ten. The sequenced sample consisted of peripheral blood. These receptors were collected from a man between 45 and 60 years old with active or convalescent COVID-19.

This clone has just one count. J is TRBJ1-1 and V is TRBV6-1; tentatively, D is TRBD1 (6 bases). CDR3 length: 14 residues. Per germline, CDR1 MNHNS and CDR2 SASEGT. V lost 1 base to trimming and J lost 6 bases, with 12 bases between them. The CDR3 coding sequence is TGTGCCAGCAGTGAAGTTGGGGGGGCCGCTGAAGCTTTCTTT. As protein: CASSEVGGAAEAFF.

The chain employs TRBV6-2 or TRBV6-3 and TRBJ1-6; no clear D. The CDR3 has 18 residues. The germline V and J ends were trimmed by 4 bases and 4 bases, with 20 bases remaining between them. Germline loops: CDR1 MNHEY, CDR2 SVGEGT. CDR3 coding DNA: TGTGCCAGCAGTTCCCCAGTGGAGGCGGGGAGTTATAATTCACCCCTCCACTTT. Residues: CASSSPVEAGSYNSPLHF.

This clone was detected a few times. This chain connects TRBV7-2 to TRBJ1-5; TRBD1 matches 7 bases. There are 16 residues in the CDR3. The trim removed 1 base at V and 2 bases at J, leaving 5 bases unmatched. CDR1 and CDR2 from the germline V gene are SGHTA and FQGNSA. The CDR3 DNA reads TGTGCCAGCAGCTTAGACCCCACAGGGGGCAATCAGCCCCAGCATTTT. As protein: CASSLDPTGGNQPQHF.

CDR3 sequence: CAWSTGTTGELFF. CDR3 bases: TGTGCCTGGAGTACAGGGACCACCGGGGAGCTGTTTTTT. The rearrangement links TRBV30 to TRBJ2-2; the D gene is possibly TRBD1 (6 bases). The germline V gene has CDR1 GTSNPN and CDR2 SVGIG (reference sequence). Trimming took 2 bases from V and 4 from J, leaving 8 bases between them. This CDR3 has 13 amino acids.

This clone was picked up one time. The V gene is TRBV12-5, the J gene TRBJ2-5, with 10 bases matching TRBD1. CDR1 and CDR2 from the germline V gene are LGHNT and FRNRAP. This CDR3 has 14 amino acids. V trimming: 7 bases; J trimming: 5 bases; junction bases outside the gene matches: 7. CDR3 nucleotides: TGTGCTAGTGCTTCGGGACAGGGGTGGGAGACCCAGTACTTC. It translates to CASASGQGWETQYF.

In DNA form, the CDR3 reads TGTGCCAGCAGTACCGGGGGGGAAGCTTTCTTT. This translates into CASSTGGEAFF. The rearrangement joins TRBV12-3 or TRBV12-4 to TRBJ1-1; D perhaps matches TRBD1 (5 bases). CDR3 length: 11 amino acids. The germline V and J ends were trimmed by 5 bases and 8 bases, with 9 bases remaining between them.

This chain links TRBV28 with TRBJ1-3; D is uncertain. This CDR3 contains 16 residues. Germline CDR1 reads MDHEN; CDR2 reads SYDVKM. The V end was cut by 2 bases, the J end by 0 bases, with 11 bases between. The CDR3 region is CASSLPIQRSGNTIYF. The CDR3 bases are TGTGCCAGCAGTTTACCGATTCAGCGCTCTGGAAACACCATATATTTT.

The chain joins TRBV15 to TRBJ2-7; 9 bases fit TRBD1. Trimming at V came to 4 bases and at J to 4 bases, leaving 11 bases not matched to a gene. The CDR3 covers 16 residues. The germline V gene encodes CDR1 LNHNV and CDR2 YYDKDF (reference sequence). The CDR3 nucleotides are TGTGCCACCAGCACACTACTGGACAGGGGTGGTTACGAGCAGTACTTC. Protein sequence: CATSTLLDRGGYEQYF.

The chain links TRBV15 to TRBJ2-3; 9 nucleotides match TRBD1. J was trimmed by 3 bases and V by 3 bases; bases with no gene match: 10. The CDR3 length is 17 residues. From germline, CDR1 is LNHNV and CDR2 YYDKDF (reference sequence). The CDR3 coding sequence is TGTGCCACCAGCAGTCTTAACAGGGGGCGTAAAACAGATACGCAGTATTTT. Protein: CATSSLNRGRKTDTQYF.

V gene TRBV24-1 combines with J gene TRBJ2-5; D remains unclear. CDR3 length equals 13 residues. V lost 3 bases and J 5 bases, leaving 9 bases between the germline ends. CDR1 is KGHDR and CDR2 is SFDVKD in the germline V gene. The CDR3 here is CATSDAGPETQYF. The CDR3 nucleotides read TGTGCCACCAGTGATGCAGGCCCGGAGACCCAGTACTTC.